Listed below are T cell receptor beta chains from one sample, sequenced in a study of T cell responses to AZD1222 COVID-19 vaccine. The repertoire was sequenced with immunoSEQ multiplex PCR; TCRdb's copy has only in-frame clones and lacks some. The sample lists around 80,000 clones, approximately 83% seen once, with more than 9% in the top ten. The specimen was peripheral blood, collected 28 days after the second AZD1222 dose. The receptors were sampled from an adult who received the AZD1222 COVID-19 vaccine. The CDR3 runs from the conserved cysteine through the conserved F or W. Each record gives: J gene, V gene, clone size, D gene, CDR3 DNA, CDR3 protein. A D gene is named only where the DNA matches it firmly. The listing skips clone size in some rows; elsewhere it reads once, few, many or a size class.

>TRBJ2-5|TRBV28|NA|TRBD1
TGTGCCAGCAGTTTAGGGTACAGGGGGCCGATTAAGACCCAGTACTTC
CASSLGYRGPIKTQYF
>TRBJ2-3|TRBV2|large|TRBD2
TGTGCCAGCAGTTTCGGACTAGCGGGGGGTTCCTCTAGCACAGATACGCAGTATTTT
CASSFGLAGGSSSTDTQYF
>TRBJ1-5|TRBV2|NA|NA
TGTGCCAGCAGTGTGCAGGGAAATAATCAGCCCCAGCATTTT
CASSVQGNNQPQHF
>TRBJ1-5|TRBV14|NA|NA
TGTGCCAGCAGCCTTCACAGCAATCAGCCCCAGCATTTT
CASSLHSNQPQHF
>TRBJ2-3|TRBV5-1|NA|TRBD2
TGCGCCACCAGGGCGGGGGGGACCACAGATACGCAGTATTTT
CATRAGGTTDTQYF
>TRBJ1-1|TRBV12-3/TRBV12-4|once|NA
TGTGCCAGCAGTTTAAGGGGGACCACTGAAGCTTTCTTT
CASSLRGTTEAFF
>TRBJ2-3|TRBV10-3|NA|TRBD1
TGTGCCGCGGACAGGGGGCAAGGGGGCACAGATACGCAGTATTTT
CAADRGQGGTDTQYF
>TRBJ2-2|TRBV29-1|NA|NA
TGCAGCGCCAAGGTGGGGCGCACCGGGGAGCTGTTTTTT
CSAKVGRTGELFF
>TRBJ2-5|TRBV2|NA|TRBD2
TGTGCCAGCAATGGACTAGCGGCCTTAGCGACCCAGTACTTC
CASNGLAALATQYF
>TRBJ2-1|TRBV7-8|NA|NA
TGTGCCAGCAGCTTAGCGAGGGGGGTCTCCTACAATGAGCAGTTCTTC
CASSLARGVSYNEQFF
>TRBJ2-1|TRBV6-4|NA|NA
TGTGCCAGCAAGATACAGGACTCCTACAATGAGCAGTTCTTC
CASKIQDSYNEQFF
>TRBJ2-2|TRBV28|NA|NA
TGTGCCAGCAGTTTAGGGGGACAAGTTGGCACCGGGGAGCTGTTTTTT
CASSLGGQVGTGELFF
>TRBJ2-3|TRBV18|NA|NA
TGTGCCAGCTCCTCCGTCCGATTTCTCCCCACAGATACGCAGTATTTT
CASSSVRFLPTDTQYF
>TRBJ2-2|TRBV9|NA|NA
TGTGCCAGCAGCGTAGCACCCTCTACCAACACCGGGGAGCTGTTTTTT
CASSVAPSTNTGELFF
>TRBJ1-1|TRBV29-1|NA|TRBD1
TGCAGCGGGGGGACAGGGGCGAACACTGAAGCTTTCTTT
CSGGTGANTEAFF
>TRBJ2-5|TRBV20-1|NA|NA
TGCAGTGCTAGATTGGTGGAGACCCAGTACTTC
CSARLVETQYF
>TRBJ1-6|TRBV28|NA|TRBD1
TGTGCCAGCAGTTCTACCGGGACAGCTTATTCACCCCTCCACTTT
CASSSTGTAYSPLHF
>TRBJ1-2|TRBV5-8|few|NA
TGTGCCAGCAGCTTGGGCGGCACTCTCTATGGCTACACCTTC
CASSLGGTLYGYTF
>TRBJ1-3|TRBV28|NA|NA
TGTGCCAGCCAGACGGGTGGAAACACCATATATTTT
CASQTGGNTIYF
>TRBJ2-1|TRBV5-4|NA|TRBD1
TGTGCCAGCAGCTGGCGACAGGGGGCCGTCAATGAGCAGTTCTTC
CASSWRQGAVNEQFF
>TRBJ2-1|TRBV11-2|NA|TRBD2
TGTGCCAGCAGCTTATGGGGGGGGACCTCCAATGAGCAGTTCTTC
CASSLWGGTSNEQFF
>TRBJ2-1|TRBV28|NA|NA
TGTGCCAGCAGCCACGGACTGGAGCCCTACAATGAGCAGTTCTTC
CASSHGLEPYNEQFF
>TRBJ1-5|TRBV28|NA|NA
TGTGCCAGCAGGCCCGCCGGGGCTCGCAATCAGCCCCAGCATTTT
CASRPAGARNQPQHF
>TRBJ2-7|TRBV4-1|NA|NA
TGCGCCAGCAGCCAGGCAAACGTGGGCTCCTACGAGCAGTACTTC
CASSQANVGSYEQYF
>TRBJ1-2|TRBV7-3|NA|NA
TGTGCCAGCAGCCCAGGTTCTAACTATGGCTACACCTTC
CASSPGSNYGYTF
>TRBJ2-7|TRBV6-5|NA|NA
TGTGCCAGCAGTTACTCGAAGAGGGATGAGCAGTACTTC
CASSYSKRDEQYF
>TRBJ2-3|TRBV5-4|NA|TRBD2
TGTGCCAGCAGCTTCGTTCGGGAGGCAGATACGCAGTATTTT
CASSFVREADTQYF
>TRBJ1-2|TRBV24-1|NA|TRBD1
TGTGCCACCAGTGACCACGACGCACGACAGGGTGGAGGCTACACCTTC
CATSDHDARQGGGYTF
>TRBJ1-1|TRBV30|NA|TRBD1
TGTGCCTGGAACATCCCGGGGACAGGGGGACCATCGGCATTGAGGCCCGTAATGCACACTGAAGCTTTCTTT
CAWNIPGTGGPSALRPVMHTEAFF
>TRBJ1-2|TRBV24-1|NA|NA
TGTGCCACCAGTGACCCCGGACGAAACTATGGCTACACCTTC
CATSDPGRNYGYTF
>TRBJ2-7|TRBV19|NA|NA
TGTGCCAGTAGTATCGCCAGGGGCCACGAGCAGTACTTC
CASSIARGHEQYF
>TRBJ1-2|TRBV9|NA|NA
TGTGCCAGCAGCGACTTGGCCGGACCCAACTATGGCTACACCTTC
CASSDLAGPNYGYTF
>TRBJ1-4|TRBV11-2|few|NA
TGTGCCAGCAGCTTGTCACAGGGTTCGGGGGAAAAACTGTTTTTT
CASSLSQGSGEKLFF